This T cell receptor beta chain comes out of a study of blood T cell repertoires in COVID-19. The CDR3 has 11 residues. Germline CDR1 reads SGHVS; CDR2 reads FQNEAQ. The V and J ends lost 1 base and 12 bases respectively, with 10 bases between them. Produced via immunoSEQ multiplex PCR; TCRdb's table is partial and in-frame only. This table has hundreds of thousands of clones, about 88% appearing once. The chain is built from TRBV7-8 and TRBJ2-7; no clear D gene. Sequenced: peripheral blood. This TCR derives from an older woman with acute or convalescent COVID-19. This CDR3 reads CASSLGTRTYF. The CDR3 DNA sequence: TGTGCCAGCAGCTTAGGTACGAGAACGTACTTC.